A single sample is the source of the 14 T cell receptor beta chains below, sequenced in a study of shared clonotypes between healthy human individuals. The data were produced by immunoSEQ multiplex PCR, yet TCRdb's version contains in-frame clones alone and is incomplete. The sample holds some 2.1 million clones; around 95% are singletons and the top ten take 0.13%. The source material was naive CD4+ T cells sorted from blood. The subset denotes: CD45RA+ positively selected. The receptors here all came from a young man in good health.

Here the CDR3 reads CASSLDQVRGQEASLPYEQYF. The CDR3 DNA reads as TGTGCCAGCAGCTTAGACCAAGTTAGAGGACAGGAAGCCTCACTACCCTACGAGCAGTACTTC. The V and J genes are TRBV13 and TRBJ2-7; TRBD1 matches 7 bases. Germline loops: CDR1 PRHDT, CDR2 FYEKMQ (reference sequence). With 1 base clipped from V and 2 bases from J, the junction kept 23 bases outside the gene matches. The CDR3 loop spans 21 amino acids.

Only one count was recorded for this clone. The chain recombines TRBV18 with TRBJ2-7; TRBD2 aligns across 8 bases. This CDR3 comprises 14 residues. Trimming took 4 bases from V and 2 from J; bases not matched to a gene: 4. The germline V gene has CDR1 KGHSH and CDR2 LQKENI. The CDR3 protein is CASSRGRGAYEQYF. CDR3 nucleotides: TGTGCCAGCTCACGCGGGCGGGGGGCCTACGAGCAGTACTTC.

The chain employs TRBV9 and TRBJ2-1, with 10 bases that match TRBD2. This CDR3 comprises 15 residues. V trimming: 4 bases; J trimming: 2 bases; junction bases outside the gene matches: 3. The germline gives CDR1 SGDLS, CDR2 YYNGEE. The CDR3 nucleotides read TGTGCCAGCAGCTCTAGCGGGAGCCCCTACAATGAGCAGTTCTTC. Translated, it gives CASSSSGSPYNEQFF.

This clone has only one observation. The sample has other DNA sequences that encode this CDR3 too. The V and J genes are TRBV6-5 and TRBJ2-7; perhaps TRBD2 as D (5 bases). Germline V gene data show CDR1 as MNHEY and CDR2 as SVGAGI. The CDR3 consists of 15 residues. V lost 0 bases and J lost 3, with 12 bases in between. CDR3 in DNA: TGTGCCAGCAGTTACTCGGGTACGGGGAGCTACGAGCAGTACTTC. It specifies CASSYSGTGSYEQYF.

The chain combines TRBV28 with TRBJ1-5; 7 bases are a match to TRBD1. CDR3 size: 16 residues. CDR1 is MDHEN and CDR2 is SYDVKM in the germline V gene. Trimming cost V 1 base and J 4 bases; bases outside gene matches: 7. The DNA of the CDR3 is TGTGCCAGCAGTTTATCGGGAAGACAGGGAAATCAGCCCCAGCATTTT. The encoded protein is CASSLSGRQGNQPQHF.

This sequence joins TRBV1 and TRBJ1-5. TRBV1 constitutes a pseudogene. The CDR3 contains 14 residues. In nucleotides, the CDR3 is TGCACCAGCAGCCAAGAAGAGGGTATTCAGCCCCAGCATTTT. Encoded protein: CTSSQEEGIQPQHF.

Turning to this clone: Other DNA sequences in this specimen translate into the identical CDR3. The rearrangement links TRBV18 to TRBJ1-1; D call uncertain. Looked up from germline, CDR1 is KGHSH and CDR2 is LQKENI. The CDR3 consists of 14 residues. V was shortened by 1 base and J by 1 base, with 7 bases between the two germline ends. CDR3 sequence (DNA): TGTGCCAGCTCACCACTCCCAGGGAACACTGAAGCTTTCTTT. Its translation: CASSPLPGNTEAFF.

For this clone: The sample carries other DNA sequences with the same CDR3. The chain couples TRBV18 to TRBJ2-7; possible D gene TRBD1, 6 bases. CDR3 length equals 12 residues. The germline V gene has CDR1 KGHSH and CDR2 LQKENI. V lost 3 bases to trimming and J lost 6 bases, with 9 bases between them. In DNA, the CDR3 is TGTGCCAGCTCACCGGACAGCAGCGAGCAGTACTTC. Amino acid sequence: CASSPDSSEQYF.

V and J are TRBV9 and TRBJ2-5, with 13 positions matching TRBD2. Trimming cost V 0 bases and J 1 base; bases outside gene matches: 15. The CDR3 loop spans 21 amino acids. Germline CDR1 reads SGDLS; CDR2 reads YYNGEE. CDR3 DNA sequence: TGTGCCAGCAGCGTAGTCCGGACGGGACTAGCGGGACCCTTTGCCCAAGAGACCCAGTACTTC. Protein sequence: CASSVVRTGLAGPFAQETQYF.

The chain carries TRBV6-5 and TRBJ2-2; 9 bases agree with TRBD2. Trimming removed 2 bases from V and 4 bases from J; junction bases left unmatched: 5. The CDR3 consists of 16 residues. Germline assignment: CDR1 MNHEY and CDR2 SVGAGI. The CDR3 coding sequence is TGTGCCAGCAGTTACGAGCGGGGGGCTGGCACCGGGGAGCTGTTTTTT. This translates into CASSYERGAGTGELFF.

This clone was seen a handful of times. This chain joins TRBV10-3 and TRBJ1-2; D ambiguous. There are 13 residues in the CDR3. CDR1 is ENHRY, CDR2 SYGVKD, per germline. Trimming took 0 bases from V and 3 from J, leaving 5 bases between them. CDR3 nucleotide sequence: TGTGCCATCAGTGAGTCTACGGACTATGGCTACACCTTC. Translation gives CAISESTDYGYTF.

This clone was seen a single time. CDR3 nucleotide sequence: TGTGCCAGCAGCAAAAGGGGACTCCAGGGGTTCTTC. Translating gives CASSKRGLQGFF. This chain links TRBV21-1 with TRBJ2-1; the table's D call of TRBD2 was not tested on the DNA. TRBV21-1 is a listed pseudogene. There are 12 residues in the CDR3.

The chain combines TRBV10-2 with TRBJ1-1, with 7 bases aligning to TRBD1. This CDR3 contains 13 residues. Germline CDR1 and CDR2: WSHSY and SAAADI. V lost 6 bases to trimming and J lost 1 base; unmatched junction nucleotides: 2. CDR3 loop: CASRGQQNTEAFF. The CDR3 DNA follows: TGCGCCAGCAGGGGACAGCAGAACACTGAAGCTTTCTTT.

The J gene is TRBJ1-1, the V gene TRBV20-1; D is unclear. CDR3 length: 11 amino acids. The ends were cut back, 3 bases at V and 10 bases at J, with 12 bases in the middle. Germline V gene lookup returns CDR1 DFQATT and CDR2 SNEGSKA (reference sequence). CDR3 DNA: TGCAGTGCTAGGGTATTCCGGGGAGCTTTCTTT. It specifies CSARVFRGAFF.